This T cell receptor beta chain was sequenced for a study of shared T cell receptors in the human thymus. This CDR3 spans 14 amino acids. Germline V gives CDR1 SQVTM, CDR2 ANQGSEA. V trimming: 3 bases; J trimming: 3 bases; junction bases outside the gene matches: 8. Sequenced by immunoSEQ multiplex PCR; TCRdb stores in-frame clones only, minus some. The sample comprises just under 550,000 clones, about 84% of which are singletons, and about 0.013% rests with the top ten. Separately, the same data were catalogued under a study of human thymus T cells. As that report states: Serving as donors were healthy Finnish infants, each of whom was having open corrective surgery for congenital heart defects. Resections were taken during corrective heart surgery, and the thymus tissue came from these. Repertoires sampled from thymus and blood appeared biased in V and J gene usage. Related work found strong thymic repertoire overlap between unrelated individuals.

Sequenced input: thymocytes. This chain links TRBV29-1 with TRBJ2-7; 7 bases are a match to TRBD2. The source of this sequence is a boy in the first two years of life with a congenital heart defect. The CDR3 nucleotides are TGCAGCGTTGACTCCTGCGGGAGAGTCTACGAGCAGTACTTC. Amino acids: CSVDSCGRVYEQYF.